Included here is one TCR beta chain sequence, with context. The antigen it recognizes is unknown. One base away there is no much larger clone; base qualities are not given. This specimen comes from a study of Tregs in tolerant kidney transplant recipients (dated by TCRdb to between 2019 and 2020). For context, the study as a whole: Related donors were used in the transplants with nonmyeloablative bone marrow transplantation, and mixed chimerism was transient in the human trials. Before combined kidney and bone marrow transplantation, this study identified donor-specific regulatory T cells using TCRbeta sequencing and then followed those same cells after transplant. The paper's findings and limits, for the study overall: Biological reproducibility was not examined directly, but technical replication error appeared to be minimal. The most biologically relevant and donor-specific TCRbeta repertoire appeared to be identified by expanding Tregs with activated donor B cells. For some patients, the PCR primers changed as time went on, which meant samples from those patients could not be compared with one another at the nucleotide level. Because only a small number of patients were included, the study had limitations, and the results will need to be validated in larger populations as well as under other immunosuppression protocols. In tolerant patients, donor-specific Tregs expanded more than Tregs overall, which suggests antigen-driven rather than nonspecific expansion.

V drops 2 bases and J drops 6 bases, leaving 10 bases in between. CDR1 and CDR2 are read off the germline V gene (reference sequence) as LNHDA and SQIVND. From the cysteine up to the phenylalanine, the CDR3 has a length of 14 residues. The read is trimmed to its CDR3 DNA, 42 bases read in frame from base 1. This sample's time point label indicates: blood sample drawn before combined kidney and bone marrow transplant. Unstimulated Tregs (CD4+CD25+CD127-), CD4+ non-Tregs (CD4+CD25-), CD4 and CD8 cells were FACS-sorted from thawed PBMCs. Before Treg sorting, thawed PBMCs were rested overnight at 37°C with 200 IU/ml IL-2. A few combined kidney and bone marrow transplant recipients from the ITN036ST trial were included as patients, and samples were available only from these trial subjects. Healthy control blood was processed to PBMCs with a Ficoll density gradient and then cryopreserved, whereas patient PBMCs were collected both before and after transplant.

For TCRbeta CDR3 sequencing, genomic DNA from the sorted cells was extracted using the QIAGEN DNeasy Blood and Tissue Kit. High-throughput TCRbeta CDR3 sequencing, including PCR amplification with bias correction and internal controls, was performed commercially through immunoSEQ. As for the original processing: Unique productive TCRbeta sequences were defined by CDR3 nucleotide sequence where primers matched, and otherwise by CDR3 amino acid sequence together with Vbeta and Jbeta genes. To correct for sorting error, sequences found in more than one sorted population at a frequency ratio of 2:1 or less were discarded, and the remaining shared sequences were assigned to the population with the higher frequency. Donor-reactive sequences were defined as at least 5-fold expanded in CFSE-low cells versus unstimulated cells, with frequency of at least 0.01% in CFSE-low cells. Jensen-Shannon divergence, calculated on the top 100 TCRbeta sequences ranked by frequency, was used to quantify repertoire divergence. For any sample with multiple sequencing runs, sorting error was corrected in each run separately before the runs were pooled. This immuneACCESS table, as held by TCRdb, lists in-frame sequences with V and J called but not all clones. Of the missing ones, under half trace to an unresolved V gene in checked studies; the others have no known cause. D and trimming come from the DNA, and the V and J calls and clone size come from that table. Counted in this sample were over 50,000 clones; 75% to 90% of them appeared once. The ten largest clonotypes hold roughly 2.2% of the sample.

The TCR was taken from a human donor who received a combined kidney and bone marrow transplant. The source was Tregs from blood, collected before the transplant. Recombination connected TRBV19 to TRBJ2-2; the D gene is unclear. The CDR3 sequence is CASSIQVRSGELFF. The DNA is as follows: TGTGCCAGTAGTATACAAGTTCGGTCCGGGGAGCTGTTTTTT. The entire variable domain, with the stretches around the CDR3 drawn from the reference TRBV19 and TRBJ2-2 proteins, is DGGITQSPKYLFRKEGQNVTLSCEQNLNHDAMYWYRQDPGQGLRLIYYSQIVNDFQKGDIAEGYSVSREKKESFPLTVTSAQKNPTAFYLCASSIQVRSGELFFGEGSRLTVL.